This TCR beta chain was captured by sequencing in a study of T cells expressing NK-cell markers. About the research overall: The authors derived TCR beta repertoires from sorted CD3+CD56+NKG2C+, CD3+CD56+NKG2C- and CD3+CD56-NKG2C+ T cells. Study conclusions and caveats: Topping the CD3+CD56-NKG2C+ fraction as well were these clonotypes, in several donors. For 5 to 7 donors, the dominant NKG2C+ clonotypes made up about 1.0-7.5% of their CD8+ T cells.

As to this clonotype: Its specificity is unknown.

This CDR3 spans 18 amino acids. Germline values: CDR1 MNHNS, CDR2 SASEGT. From its re-call of the 5' RACE reads, TCRdb lists each CDR3 protein once, without DNA. This sample's table has 550,000 to 600,000 distinct CDR3 sequences. The sample taken for sequencing was blood T cells: a sorted CD56 or NKG2C T cell subset, CD4+ or CD8+ T cells, or bulk PBMC T cells (not recorded which). The clonotype was recovered from a man aged 18 to 30 in good health. The rearrangement joins TRBV6-1 to TRBJ2-1; the D call of TRBD2 rests on TCRdb alone, since no DNA is present to check it. CDR3 region: CASSEAHLWAGGSNEQFF.